This is a list of T cell receptor beta chains from one sample in a study of T cells after posttransplantation cyclophosphamide. Assay: immunoSEQ multiplex PCR; the TCRdb copy retains only in-frame clones and omits some. The sample consists of about 47,000 clones, approximately 90% of them appearing once. The sample taken for sequencing was PBMCs. The receptor set was obtained from a woman between 45 and 60 years old in good health and a related stem cell transplant donor. Both conserved end residues are part of each CDR3. The order of the fields is CDR3 DNA, CDR3 protein, V gene, clone size, D gene, J gene. A D gene is named only where the DNA matches it firmly. Clone size is stated in some rows and not others, as once, few, many or a class when expanded.

CDR3nt: TGTGCCAGTAGTAGGGGAAGGACAGCCACGCCTAACTATGGCTACACCTTC
CDR3aa: CASSRGRTATPNYGYTF
v_gene: TRBV19
abundance: -
d_gene: -
j_gene: TRBJ1-2

CDR3nt: TGTGCCAGCAGTTACTCCTTACAGGGCACCCCCTACGAGCAGTACTTC
CDR3aa: CASSYSLQGTPYEQYF
v_gene: TRBV6-5
abundance: few
d_gene: -
j_gene: TRBJ2-7

CDR3nt: TGTGCCAGCAGCGTAGTTTGGGGAGACGAGCAGTACTTC
CDR3aa: CASSVVWGDEQYF
v_gene: TRBV9
abundance: once
d_gene: -
j_gene: TRBJ2-7

CDR3nt: TGTGCCAGCAGTAAGCTAGCGGGGGAGCAGTTCTTC
CDR3aa: CASSKLAGEQFF
v_gene: TRBV2
abundance: -
d_gene: TRBD2
j_gene: TRBJ2-1

CDR3nt: TGTGCCAGTAGTAGCAGGGGGAGCTCCTACAATGAGCAGTTCTTC
CDR3aa: CASSSRGSSYNEQFF
v_gene: TRBV19
abundance: once
d_gene: TRBD1
j_gene: TRBJ2-1

CDR3nt: TGTGCCAGCAGCCCGCAAGGGGGAAGCAATCAGCCCCAGCATTTT
CDR3aa: CASSPQGGSNQPQHF
v_gene: TRBV7-9
abundance: -
d_gene: -
j_gene: TRBJ1-5

CDR3nt: TGTGCCAGCACCGTGACAGGGTCTAGGCATCGCGGTGAAAAACTGTTTTTT
CDR3aa: CASTVTGSRHRGEKLFF
v_gene: TRBV11-2
abundance: -
d_gene: TRBD1
j_gene: TRBJ1-4

CDR3nt: TGTGCCAGCAGCCCTGGCGGGGGGGCTTATAATGAGCAGTTCTTC
CDR3aa: CASSPGGGAYNEQFF
v_gene: TRBV7-9
abundance: -
d_gene: TRBD2
j_gene: TRBJ2-1

CDR3nt: TGTGCCACCAGTACCCTAGCGGGGGTTTCAGATACGCAGTATTTT
CDR3aa: CATSTLAGVSDTQYF
v_gene: TRBV10-3
abundance: -
d_gene: TRBD2
j_gene: TRBJ2-3

CDR3nt: TGTGCCAGCAGCTTGGGGAACAGAGAGACCCAGTACTTC
CDR3aa: CASSLGNRETQYF
v_gene: TRBV5-8
abundance: -
d_gene: -
j_gene: TRBJ2-5

CDR3nt: TGTGCCAGCAGTGACAACGCGAATTCACCCCTCCACTTT
CDR3aa: CASSDNANSPLHF
v_gene: TRBV6-4
abundance: -
d_gene: -
j_gene: TRBJ1-6

CDR3nt: TGTGCCAGCAGTGACTCGGCGGACAGCTCCAATGAGCAGTTCTTC
CDR3aa: CASSDSADSSNEQFF
v_gene: TRBV6-4
abundance: few
d_gene: -
j_gene: TRBJ2-1

CDR3nt: TGTGCCACCAGCAGAGATCCTCAAGGGGACACAGATACGCAGTATTTT
CDR3aa: CATSRDPQGDTDTQYF
v_gene: TRBV15
abundance: -
d_gene: -
j_gene: TRBJ2-3

CDR3nt: TGTGCCACCAGCAGAGGCGGCGGGACGAACACTGAAGCTTTCTTT
CDR3aa: CATSRGGGTNTEAFF
v_gene: TRBV15
abundance: -
d_gene: -
j_gene: TRBJ1-1

CDR3nt: TGTGCCAGCAGCCAGGGACAGGGATTTGCTGGAAACACCATATATTTT
CDR3aa: CASSQGQGFAGNTIYF
v_gene: TRBV14
abundance: -
d_gene: TRBD1
j_gene: TRBJ1-3

CDR3nt: TGTGCCAGTCAGCGGGGCAGAGTCGACAATGAGCAGTTCTTC
CDR3aa: CASQRGRVDNEQFF
v_gene: TRBV9
abundance: -
d_gene: TRBD2
j_gene: TRBJ2-1

CDR3nt: TGTGCCAGCAGTTACCGAGCAGGATTGGAGCCCCAGCATTTT
CDR3aa: CASSYRAGLEPQHF
v_gene: TRBV6-6
abundance: -
d_gene: -
j_gene: TRBJ1-5

CDR3nt: TGTGCCAGCAGCTTAGGGACAGACCTACAGGCCTATAATTCACCCCTCCACTTT
CDR3aa: CASSLGTDLQAYNSPLHF
v_gene: TRBV13
abundance: -
d_gene: -
j_gene: TRBJ1-6

CDR3nt: TGTGCCAGCAGCCAACAGAGCTACGAGCAGTACTTC
CDR3aa: CASSQQSYEQYF
v_gene: TRBV7-9
abundance: -
d_gene: -
j_gene: TRBJ2-7

CDR3nt: TGCGCCAGCAGCTTGTCGTCAGGCTCTGGAAACACCATATATTTT
CDR3aa: CASSLSSGSGNTIYF
v_gene: TRBV5-1
abundance: -
d_gene: -
j_gene: TRBJ1-3

CDR3nt: TGTGCCAGTAGTATTAGCGGGGGGTCGGGAGAGACCCAGTACTTC
CDR3aa: CASSISGGSGETQYF
v_gene: TRBV19
abundance: -
d_gene: TRBD2
j_gene: TRBJ2-5

CDR3nt: TGCGCCAGCAGTGATTCCGGGGGAGAAACAGATACGCAGTATTTT
CDR3aa: CASSDSGGETDTQYF
v_gene: TRBV10-1
abundance: -
d_gene: -
j_gene: TRBJ2-3

CDR3nt: TGCGCCAGCAGCTTGCGAGGGGGGAACACTGAAGCTTTCTTT
CDR3aa: CASSLRGGNTEAFF
v_gene: TRBV5-1
abundance: -
d_gene: -
j_gene: TRBJ1-1

CDR3nt: TGTGCCAGCTCACCAGAAGAAGGGGCTCCTTATAGCAATCAGCCCCAGCATTTT
CDR3aa: CASSPEEGAPYSNQPQHF
v_gene: TRBV18
abundance: -
d_gene: -
j_gene: TRBJ1-5

CDR3nt: TGCGCCAGCAGCCAAGAAGCAGGCCACTATGGCTACACCTTC
CDR3aa: CASSQEAGHYGYTF
v_gene: TRBV4-1
abundance: -
d_gene: -
j_gene: TRBJ1-2

CDR3nt: TGTGCCAGCAGTGACTCTAACAGCCCTAACTATGGCTACACCTTC
CDR3aa: CASSDSNSPNYGYTF
v_gene: TRBV6-4
abundance: -
d_gene: -
j_gene: TRBJ1-2

CDR3nt: TGTGCCAGCAGCCTTGGGACTGATTCATATGAGCAGTTCTTC
CDR3aa: CASSLGTDSYEQFF
v_gene: TRBV4-2
abundance: once
d_gene: -
j_gene: TRBJ2-1

CDR3nt: TGTGCCATCAGTGACCGGGACAGGGGTAACGAGCAGTACTTC
CDR3aa: CAISDRDRGNEQYF
v_gene: TRBV10-3
abundance: -
d_gene: TRBD1
j_gene: TRBJ2-7

CDR3nt: TGTGCCAGCAGCCCCAGCTCTGGGGCCAACGTCCTGACTTTC
CDR3aa: CASSPSSGANVLTF
v_gene: TRBV9
abundance: -
d_gene: -
j_gene: TRBJ2-6

CDR3nt: TGCGCCAGCAGCTTTGACGGGATAGGAGCTACCTACGAGCAGTACTTC
CDR3aa: CASSFDGIGATYEQYF
v_gene: TRBV5-1
abundance: once
d_gene: -
j_gene: TRBJ2-7

CDR3nt: TGTGCCAGCAGCTTAGAGTTTGAAGCTTTCTTT
CDR3aa: CASSLEFEAFF
v_gene: TRBV5-6
abundance: once
d_gene: -
j_gene: TRBJ1-1

CDR3nt: TGTGCCAGCAGCTTAGCCAGGAACTCCTACGAGCAGTACTTC
CDR3aa: CASSLARNSYEQYF
v_gene: TRBV7-6
abundance: -
d_gene: -
j_gene: TRBJ2-7

CDR3nt: TGTGCCAGTAGTATTACGGTTTCCTACGAGCAGTACTTC
CDR3aa: CASSITVSYEQYF
v_gene: TRBV19
abundance: -
d_gene: -
j_gene: TRBJ2-7

CDR3nt: TGTGCCAGCAGGAACCCCCTTACAGGGCTCGTAAACTATGGCTACACCTTC
CDR3aa: CASRNPLTGLVNYGYTF
v_gene: TRBV2
abundance: -
d_gene: -
j_gene: TRBJ1-2

CDR3nt: TGTGCCAGCAGTGGGAGCGGGCGAAAGCAGTACTTC
CDR3aa: CASSGSGRKQYF
v_gene: TRBV27
abundance: -
d_gene: -
j_gene: TRBJ2-7

CDR3nt: TGTGCCAGCTTCAGGGACATGAACACTGAAGCTTTCTTT
CDR3aa: CASFRDMNTEAFF
v_gene: TRBV18
abundance: -
d_gene: -
j_gene: TRBJ1-1

CDR3nt: TGCGCCAGCTCCGAGGATAACCAAGAGACCCAGTACTTC
CDR3aa: CASSEDNQETQYF
v_gene: TRBV10-1
abundance: few
d_gene: -
j_gene: TRBJ2-5

CDR3nt: TGTGCCAGCAGCCCAGGGACAGGGGGCCGGGGCGCTGAAGCTTTCTTT
CDR3aa: CASSPGTGGRGAEAFF
v_gene: TRBV5-6
abundance: few
d_gene: TRBD1
j_gene: TRBJ1-1

CDR3nt: TGTGCCAGCAGTTTCGAAAGAGCGGGAGGGCTCAGTGAGCAGTTCTTC
CDR3aa: CASSFERAGGLSEQFF
v_gene: TRBV28
abundance: -
d_gene: TRBD2
j_gene: TRBJ2-1

CDR3nt: TGTGCCAGTAGTATAGATCACGGCGGTGATTCCCTGGAGACCCAGTACTTC
CDR3aa: CASSIDHGGDSLETQYF
v_gene: TRBV19
abundance: -
d_gene: -
j_gene: TRBJ2-5

CDR3nt: TGTGCCAGCAGCTCGAGATACAGGGGCCTCAATGAGCAGTTCTTC
CDR3aa: CASSSRYRGLNEQFF
v_gene: TRBV7-6
abundance: -
d_gene: TRBD1
j_gene: TRBJ2-1

CDR3nt: TGTGCCAGTAGTCCCCGGACCGGGAGCTCCTACGAGCAGTACTTC
CDR3aa: CASSPRTGSSYEQYF
v_gene: TRBV19
abundance: -
d_gene: -
j_gene: TRBJ2-7

CDR3nt: TGTGCCAGCAGCTTAGAGGGGTACTATGGCTACACCTTC
CDR3aa: CASSLEGYYGYTF
v_gene: TRBV7-9
abundance: -
d_gene: -
j_gene: TRBJ1-2

CDR3nt: TGTGCCAGTAGTATAGTAGGACATTACTCTGGAAACACCATATATTTT
CDR3aa: CASSIVGHYSGNTIYF
v_gene: TRBV19
abundance: -
d_gene: -
j_gene: TRBJ1-3

CDR3nt: TGTGCCAGCAGTCCACTCACTGAAGCTTTCTTT
CDR3aa: CASSPLTEAFF
v_gene: TRBV6-1
abundance: -
d_gene: -
j_gene: TRBJ1-1

CDR3nt: TGTGCCAGCAGCCAGGACAGAACCTCTGGAAACACCATATATTTT
CDR3aa: CASSQDRTSGNTIYF
v_gene: TRBV11-3
abundance: -
d_gene: -
j_gene: TRBJ1-3

CDR3nt: TGTGCCAGCAGCGTCCTCGACAGGGGGCATTACAATGAGCAGTTCTTC
CDR3aa: CASSVLDRGHYNEQFF
v_gene: TRBV9
abundance: -
d_gene: TRBD1
j_gene: TRBJ2-1

CDR3nt: TGTGCCAGTACCCTGACAGGCATGAACACTGAAGCTTTCTTT
CDR3aa: CASTLTGMNTEAFF
v_gene: TRBV19
abundance: few
d_gene: -
j_gene: TRBJ1-1

CDR3nt: TGTGCCAGCAGCTTTGGACAGGGGTACACTGAAGCTTTCTTT
CDR3aa: CASSFGQGYTEAFF
v_gene: TRBV5-6
abundance: once
d_gene: TRBD1
j_gene: TRBJ1-1

CDR3nt: TGTGCCAGCAGCCCGTACGAGAGCTCCTACAATGAGCAGTTCTTC
CDR3aa: CASSPYESSYNEQFF
v_gene: TRBV7-9
abundance: -
d_gene: -
j_gene: TRBJ2-1

CDR3nt: TGTGCCAGCAGGGGGCCGCCGGACACCGGGGAGCTGTTTTTT
CDR3aa: CASRGPPDTGELFF
v_gene: TRBV10-3
abundance: -
d_gene: TRBD1
j_gene: TRBJ2-2

CDR3nt: TGTGCCACCAGTATAGGGGTAGAGGCCGACAATGAGCAGTTCTTC
CDR3aa: CATSIGVEADNEQFF
v_gene: TRBV15
abundance: -
d_gene: -
j_gene: TRBJ2-1

CDR3nt: TGCGCCAGCAGCCTTGGACTAGTTGAAGAGGAGCAGTACTTC
CDR3aa: CASSLGLVEEEQYF
v_gene: TRBV5-1
abundance: -
d_gene: TRBD2
j_gene: TRBJ2-7

CDR3nt: TGCGCCAGCAGCTTGTCGGGACAGGGGAGTGACTATGGCTACACCTTC
CDR3aa: CASSLSGQGSDYGYTF
v_gene: TRBV5-1
abundance: -
d_gene: TRBD1
j_gene: TRBJ1-2

CDR3nt: TGTGCCAGCAGTTCTATAACGTTCAATCAGCCCCAGCATTTT
CDR3aa: CASSSITFNQPQHF
v_gene: TRBV6-5
abundance: -
d_gene: -
j_gene: TRBJ1-5

CDR3nt: TGCGCCAGCAGCCCAGATAATACAGGGTCCCCTGAAGCTTTCTTT
CDR3aa: CASSPDNTGSPEAFF
v_gene: TRBV5-1
abundance: few
d_gene: -
j_gene: TRBJ1-1

CDR3nt: TGTGCCAGCAGCGTAGAAGGAGGGTTCGTTTCACCCCTCCACTTT
CDR3aa: CASSVEGGFVSPLHF
v_gene: TRBV9
abundance: -
d_gene: -
j_gene: TRBJ1-6